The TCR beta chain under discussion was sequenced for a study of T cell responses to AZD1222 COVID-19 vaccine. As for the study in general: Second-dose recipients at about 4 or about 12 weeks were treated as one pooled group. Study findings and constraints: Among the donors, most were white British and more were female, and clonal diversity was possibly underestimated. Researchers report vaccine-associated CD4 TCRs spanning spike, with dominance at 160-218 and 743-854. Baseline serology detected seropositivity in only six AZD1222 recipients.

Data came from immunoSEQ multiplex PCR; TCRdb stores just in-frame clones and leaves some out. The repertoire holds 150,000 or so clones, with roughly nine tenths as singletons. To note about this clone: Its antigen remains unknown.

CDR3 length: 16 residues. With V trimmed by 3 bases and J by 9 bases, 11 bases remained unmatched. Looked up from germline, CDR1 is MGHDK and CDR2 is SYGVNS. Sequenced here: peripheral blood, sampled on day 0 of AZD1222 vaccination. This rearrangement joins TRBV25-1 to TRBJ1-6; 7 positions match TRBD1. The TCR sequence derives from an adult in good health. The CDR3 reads CASSEGTANIRSPLHF. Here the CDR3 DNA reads TGTGCCAGCAGTGAGGGGACAGCGAACATTCGTTCACCCCTCCACTTT.